The rows below give T cell receptor beta chains drawn from one sample of a study of blood T cell repertoires in COVID-19. Profiled with immunoSEQ multiplex PCR; TCRdb holds only in-frame clones, not every one. The sample lists some 150,000 clones; around 84% were seen once. Sequencing used peripheral blood. All receptors derive from a woman aged 55-70 years with acute or convalescent COVID-19. Each CDR3 is given with its conserved first and last residue. Each record gives: clone size, J gene, V gene, D gene, CDR3 DNA, CDR3 protein. The D gene is left open where the match is weak. Where a row states a size, it is once, few, many or the class of an expanded clone; other rows omit it.

>-|TRBJ2-1|TRBV27|TRBD1
TGTGCCAGCAATGCAGGCAATGGGGCCGGCAGGGGGAGAGATGAGCAGTTCTTC
CASNAGNGAGRGRDEQFF
>-|TRBJ2-3|TRBV4-1|TRBD2
TGCGCCAGCAGCCTAGAGGGGACTAGCGGGGGGAGCACAGATACGCAGTATTTT
CASSLEGTSGGSTDTQYF
>once|TRBJ2-7|TRBV10-3|TRBD2
TGTGCCATCAGTGCTAGCGGGGGGCAAGTGGAGCAGTACTTC
CAISASGGQVEQYF
>-|TRBJ2-3|TRBV10-3|-
TGTGCCATCAGGAACAGGGAGTTGACAGATACGCAGTATTTT
CAIRNRELTDTQYF
>-|TRBJ1-5|TRBV18|-
TGTGCCAGCTCACCACGTTCCTCAGGGATCAATCAGCCCCAGCATTTT
CASSPRSSGINQPQHF
>-|TRBJ1-6|TRBV7-8|TRBD1
TGTGCCAGCAGCCTGGGACAGAATTCACCCCTCCACTTT
CASSLGQNSPLHF
>-|TRBJ1-6|TRBV27|TRBD1
TGTGCCAGCAGTTTGGGTGTGGGACAGGGGAGGGGGAATTCACCCCTCCACTTT
CASSLGVGQGRGNSPLHF
>-|TRBJ2-5|TRBV19|TRBD1
TGTGCCAGTAGTACTCACATTACAGGGGGGGAGACCCAGTACTTC
CASSTHITGGETQYF
>-|TRBJ2-7|TRBV5-1|TRBD2
TGCGCCAGCAGCTTGAGGACTAGCGGCTACGAGCAGTACTTC
CASSLRTSGYEQYF
>-|TRBJ1-1|TRBV12-5|-
TGTGCTAGTGTCCCGCCCGCGGGGGCGGACACTGAAGCTTTCTTT
CASVPPAGADTEAFF
>-|TRBJ1-3|TRBV9|TRBD1
TGTGCCAGCAGCGAACAGGGGCTGCTCTCTGGAAACACCATATATTTT
CASSEQGLLSGNTIYF
>-|TRBJ1-4|TRBV28|TRBD1
TGTGCCAGCAGTTTATCCCTACAGGGGGAGGAAGGTCGCGAAAAACTGTTTTTT
CASSLSLQGEEGREKLFF
>-|TRBJ2-7|TRBV19|-
TGTGCCAGCGCACGGACTATCACCTACGAGCAGTACTTC
CASARTITYEQYF
>-|TRBJ2-5|TRBV4-1|TRBD2
TGCGCCAGTTCTAAAGGGACTACTGAGACCCAGTACTTC
CASSKGTTETQYF
>-|TRBJ1-1|TRBV10-1|-
TGCGCCAGCAGCCCGCGAGGGGGGGCCGAAGCTTTCTTT
CASSPRGGAEAFF
>many|TRBJ1-5|TRBV10-3|TRBD1
TGTGCCATCAGTGAGTCTAAAGACAGGGGGTTCAAGAAGCCCCAGCATTTT
CAISESKDRGFKKPQHF
>-|TRBJ1-2|TRBV28|-
TGTGCCAGCAGTGCCGACAGATATGGCTACACCTTC
CASSADRYGYTF
>-|TRBJ2-7|TRBV4-1|TRBD1
TGCGCCAGCAGCCAAGATACCCGGACAGGGGGCTTCAACGAGCAGTACTTC
CASSQDTRTGGFNEQYF
>few|TRBJ1-5|TRBV2|-
TGTGCCAGCCGCGGAGAAACTTACGGGAGGAATCAGCCCCAGCATTTT
CASRGETYGRNQPQHF
>-|TRBJ1-1|TRBV4-1|-
TGCGCCAGCAGCCACGTTATGAACACTGAAGCTTTCTTT
CASSHVMNTEAFF
>few|TRBJ1-1|TRBV5-6|-
TGTGCCAGCAGTCAGAACACTGAAGCTTTCTTT
CASSQNTEAFF
>-|TRBJ1-2|TRBV3-1/TRBV3-2|-
TGTGCCAGCAGCCAAGATCCACAGGGCCAATCCTTC
CASSQDPQGQSF
>-|TRBJ2-2|TRBV7-9|-
TGTGCCAGCAGCTTCAGACAGGAGGACACCGGGGAGCTGTTTTTT
CASSFRQEDTGELFF
>-|TRBJ2-7|TRBV6-5|-
TGTGCCAGCAGTCAACGGGGTAGCTACGAGCAGTACTTC
CASSQRGSYEQYF
>-|TRBJ1-1|TRBV28|-
TGTGCCAGCAGTTTATGGCCTCTCTTATCTGGCGCTTTCTTT
CASSLWPLLSGAFF
>-|TRBJ1-6|TRBV6-2/TRBV6-3|-
TGTGCCAGCAGTTACTCGCCAGTCTCCTATAATTCACCCCTCCACTTT
CASSYSPVSYNSPLHF
>-|TRBJ2-7|TRBV3-1/TRBV3-2|TRBD2
TGTGCCAGCAGCCTTTCAGCGGGGGGGCTCGAGCAGTACTTC
CASSLSAGGLEQYF
>-|TRBJ2-5|TRBV19|-
TGTGCCAGTTCGGGGGGCGTGACTCTACAAGAGACCCAGTACTTC
CASSGGVTLQETQYF